Below are 4 T cell receptor beta chains sequenced from a single sample in a study of control samples from healthy donors and cancer patients. TCRdb keeps only in-frame clones here, not all; method: immunoSEQ multiplex PCR. The sample shows approximately 100,000 clones, about 85% of them seen only once. The sequencing sample was made of blood. The receptors shown here come from a middle-aged woman in good health.

The chain links TRBV5-6 to TRBJ1-1; 8 nucleotides agree with TRBD1. The V gene end was trimmed by 2 bases and the J gene end by 6 bases; junction bases not matched to a gene: 3. Germline V lookup: CDR1 SGHDT, CDR2 YYEEEE. The CDR3 is 13 amino acids. The CDR3 DNA reads as TGTGCCAGCAGCTTATACAGGGGGTCTGAAGCTTTCTTT. Protein: CASSLYRGSEAFF.

The V call is TRBV4-3, the J call TRBJ2-3, with TRBD2 matching 9 bases. The V gene end was trimmed by 4 bases and the J gene end by 3 bases; junction bases not matched to a gene: 2. Per germline, CDR1 LGHNA and CDR2 YSLEER. CDR3 length: 14 amino acids. CDR3 sequence (DNA): TGCGCCAGCAGCCCTAGCGGGGTGACAGATACGCAGTATTTT. This gives the protein CASSPSGVTDTQYF.

The CDR3 reads CASSQFTGADTGELFF. The CDR3, as DNA: TGTGCCAGCAGCCAATTTACAGGGGCGGACACCGGGGAGCTGTTTTTT. V gene TRBV14 combines with J gene TRBJ2-2, with 7 bases matching TRBD1. Germline CDR1 is SGHDN and CDR2 is FVKESK. V was clipped by 2 bases and J by 3 bases; unmatched bases: 6. CDR3 length: 16 amino acids.

The chain employs TRBV4-3 and TRBJ1-1, with 7 bases that match TRBD1. V shed 3 bases, J shed 4 bases, and the junction held 14 bases outside the gene matches. In germline, CDR1 is LGHNA, CDR2 YSLEER. The CDR3 is made up of 17 amino acids. DNA for the CDR3: TGCGCCAGCAGCCACGAGAGGGGAGACAGGGTCCCCACTGAAGCTTTCTTT. Amino acid sequence: CASSHERGDRVPTEAFF.